Listed below are T cell receptor beta chains from one sample, sequenced in a study of T cell repertoires in cytomegalovirus infection. TCRdb called the reads again in MiXCR, with one record for every CDR3 protein. The sample carries about 740,000 distinct CDR3 sequences, about 40% recorded once. Sequenced: PBMCs. The receptors shown here come from a human donor in good health (CMV status not recorded). Some clones in this sample may be carry-over from other donors' samples. Each CDR3 is given with its conserved first and last residue. Fields, in order: clone size, CDR3 length, V gene, J gene, D gene, CDR3 DNA, CDR3 protein. A D gene is named only where the DNA matches it firmly. Size is omitted from some rows. Given values are once, few, many or a class for expanded clones.

clone_size: -
cdr3_length: 11
v_call: TRBV20-1
j_call: TRBJ2-1
d_call: -
cdr3_nt: TGCAGTGCTAGAAACGGGGAGCGGCAGTTCTTC
cdr3_aa: CSARNGERQFF

clone_size: few
cdr3_length: 17
v_call: TRBV7-2
j_call: TRBJ2-1
d_call: TRBD2
cdr3_nt: TGTGCCAGCAGCTTAAGCTGGCTAGCGGGTTTTGGGGATGAGCAGTTCTTC
cdr3_aa: CASSLSWLAGFGDEQFF

clone_size: -
cdr3_length: 16
v_call: TRBV15
j_call: TRBJ1-5
d_call: -
cdr3_nt: TGTGCCACCTTCTCTTCCAAAGGCAGGGACGGTCAGCCCCAGCATTTT
cdr3_aa: CATFSSKGRDGQPQHF

clone_size: medium-sized
cdr3_length: 18
v_call: TRBV7-9
j_call: TRBJ2-5
d_call: -
cdr3_nt: TGTGCCAGCAGCGCTATTACCTACCGACCGGGGCGACAAGAGACCCAGTACTTC
cdr3_aa: CASSAITYRPGRQETQYF

clone_size: -
cdr3_length: 15
v_call: TRBV10-3
j_call: TRBJ2-1
d_call: TRBD2
cdr3_nt: TGTGCCATCAGAGGACTAGCGGGGGGATACAATGAGCAGTTCTTC
cdr3_aa: CAIRGLAGGYNEQFF

clone_size: -
cdr3_length: 14
v_call: TRBV7-6
j_call: TRBJ2-2
d_call: -
cdr3_nt: TGTGCCAGCGGCGCCTCAGGGGTCACCGGGGAGCTGTTTTTT
cdr3_aa: CASGASGVTGELFF

clone_size: -
cdr3_length: 16
v_call: TRBV5-1
j_call: TRBJ1-1
d_call: -
cdr3_nt: TGCGCCAGCAGCTTGGGGTGGGGCCTAATGAACACTGAAGCTTTCTTT
cdr3_aa: CASSLGWGLMNTEAFF

clone_size: few
cdr3_length: 18
v_call: TRBV28
j_call: TRBJ2-2
d_call: TRBD1
cdr3_nt: TGTGCCAGCAGTTCAGTCGCCCGGGACAGCCCGAACACCGGGGAGCTGTTTTTT
cdr3_aa: CASSSVARDSPNTGELFF

clone_size: -
cdr3_length: 16
v_call: TRBV7-6
j_call: TRBJ2-6
d_call: -
cdr3_nt: TGTGCCAGCAGCTTATTTAGGGCGCGGGGGGCCAACGTCCTGACTTTC
cdr3_aa: CASSLFRARGANVLTF

clone_size: few
cdr3_length: 18
v_call: TRBV7-6
j_call: TRBJ1-3
d_call: -
cdr3_nt: TGTGCCAGCAGCTTAGGGAGCAGGGCAGGTAGTGCTGGAAACACCATATATTTT
cdr3_aa: CASSLGSRAGSAGNTIYF

clone_size: many
cdr3_length: 15
v_call: TRBV7-3
j_call: TRBJ2-7
d_call: -
cdr3_nt: TGTGCCAGCAGCTCCCGATCACAGGGACCCTACGAGCAGTACTTC
cdr3_aa: CASSSRSQGPYEQYF

clone_size: few
cdr3_length: 13
v_call: TRBV20-1
j_call: TRBJ2-4
d_call: -
cdr3_nt: TGCAGTGCTAGACAGGGAGCCAAAAACATTCAGTACTTC
cdr3_aa: CSARQGAKNIQYF

clone_size: few
cdr3_length: 12
v_call: TRBV28
j_call: TRBJ1-2
d_call: TRBD1
cdr3_nt: TGTGCCAGCATCCAACAGGGGCGAGGCTACACCTTC
cdr3_aa: CASIQQGRGYTF

clone_size: few
cdr3_length: 18
v_call: TRBV6-5
j_call: TRBJ2-7
d_call: -
cdr3_nt: TGTGCCAGCAGTCCAATACCCCCGGACCGGACAAGCTCCTACGAGCAGTACTTC
cdr3_aa: CASSPIPPDRTSSYEQYF

clone_size: -
cdr3_length: 14
v_call: TRBV20-1
j_call: TRBJ1-1
d_call: -
cdr3_nt: TGCAGTGCTCGAGGGCCCAGCTTGAACACTGAAGCTTTCTTT
cdr3_aa: CSARGPSLNTEAFF

clone_size: few
cdr3_length: 17
v_call: TRBV27
j_call: TRBJ2-1
d_call: -
cdr3_nt: TGTGCCAGCAGTTTGCAAACGATAGGGGGGACTAACAATGAGCAGTTCTTC
cdr3_aa: CASSLQTIGGTNNEQFF

clone_size: many
cdr3_length: 16
v_call: TRBV7-2
j_call: TRBJ1-1
d_call: -
cdr3_nt: TGTGCCAGCAGCCCTAACATGCCCCGTGGGGGGGGTGAAGCTTTCTTT
cdr3_aa: CASSPNMPRGGGEAFF

clone_size: -
cdr3_length: 19
v_call: TRBV5-1
j_call: TRBJ2-1
d_call: TRBD2
cdr3_nt: TGCGCCAGCAGCTTGGGGCGTCTAGCGGGGGGGCTTGGCTACAATGAGCAGTTCTTC
cdr3_aa: CASSLGRLAGGLGYNEQFF

clone_size: few
cdr3_length: 11
v_call: TRBV15
j_call: TRBJ2-7
d_call: -
cdr3_nt: TGTGCCACCAGCGAGGGCGGTGGGGAGTACTTC
cdr3_aa: CATSEGGGEYF

clone_size: few
cdr3_length: 12
v_call: TRBV28
j_call: TRBJ2-3
d_call: TRBD1
cdr3_nt: TGTGCCAGCAGTCCCGAGAGGGGGCTATTCCTTTTT
cdr3_aa: CASSPERGLFLF

clone_size: -
cdr3_length: 14
v_call: TRBV15
j_call: TRBJ1-2
d_call: -
cdr3_nt: TGTGCCACCAGCAGAGGTTCGGAAGGTTATGGCTACACCTTC
cdr3_aa: CATSRGSEGYGYTF

clone_size: -
cdr3_length: 16
v_call: TRBV7-2
j_call: TRBJ1-4
d_call: TRBD1
cdr3_nt: TGTGCCAGCAGATTAGGGACAGGGGCAACTAATGAAAAAATGTTTTTT
cdr3_aa: CASRLGTGATNEKMFF

clone_size: -
cdr3_length: 14
v_call: TRBV4-1
j_call: TRBJ2-2
d_call: -
cdr3_nt: TGCGCCAGCAGCAGGGAAGCGAACACCGGGGAGCTGTTTTTT
cdr3_aa: CASSREANTGELFF

clone_size: many
cdr3_length: 13
v_call: TRBV5-6
j_call: TRBJ1-6
d_call: -
cdr3_nt: TGTGCCAGCAGCAGCCAGGGAAGTTCACCCCTCCACTTT
cdr3_aa: CASSSQGSSPLHF

clone_size: -
cdr3_length: 16
v_call: TRBV19
j_call: TRBJ1-5
d_call: -
cdr3_nt: TGTGCCAGTAGTATTCCCGGGGGCGGGGGCAATCAGCCCCAGCATTTT
cdr3_aa: CASSIPGGGGNQPQHF

clone_size: -
cdr3_length: 14
v_call: TRBV6-1
j_call: TRBJ1-1
d_call: -
cdr3_nt: TGTGCCAGCAGTGTATCAGAGCCCAACACTGAAGCTTTCTTT
cdr3_aa: CASSVSEPNTEAFF

clone_size: -
cdr3_length: 15
v_call: TRBV4-1
j_call: TRBJ2-2
d_call: -
cdr3_nt: TGCGCCAGCAGCCAAGGAGAAAGAAACACCGGGGAGCTGTTTTTT
cdr3_aa: CASSQGERNTGELFF

clone_size: few
cdr3_length: 16
v_call: TRBV7-9
j_call: TRBJ2-5
d_call: TRBD1
cdr3_nt: TGTGCCAGCAGCCCCCCCGACAGGGGGCTGGCAGAGACCCAGTACTTC
cdr3_aa: CASSPPDRGLAETQYF

clone_size: few
cdr3_length: 14
v_call: TRBV5-1
j_call: TRBJ1-4
d_call: -
cdr3_nt: TGCGCCAGCAGCCGAACGACACTAACGGAAAAACTGTTTTTT
cdr3_aa: CASSRTTLTEKLFF

clone_size: -
cdr3_length: 13
v_call: TRBV12-3/TRBV12-4
j_call: TRBJ2-7
d_call: TRBD2
cdr3_nt: TGTGCCAGCCTGCTAGCGGGGGTCTACGAGCAGTACTTC
cdr3_aa: CASLLAGVYEQYF

clone_size: many
cdr3_length: 18
v_call: TRBV7-2
j_call: TRBJ2-7
d_call: TRBD2
cdr3_nt: TGTGCCAGCAGCTTAGTAAGGTTACCAACGGGACTAGGTGGCGAGCAGTACTTC
cdr3_aa: CASSLVRLPTGLGGEQYF

clone_size: -
cdr3_length: 13
v_call: TRBV7-2
j_call: TRBJ2-5
d_call: -
cdr3_nt: TGTGCCAGCAGCCCCCTGTGGGGGGAGACCCAGTACTTC
cdr3_aa: CASSPLWGETQYF

clone_size: few
cdr3_length: 16
v_call: TRBV12-3/TRBV12-4
j_call: TRBJ2-1
d_call: -
cdr3_nt: TGTGCCAGCAGTTTCCCAGGGGCCAGCTCCTACAATGAGCAGTTCTTC
cdr3_aa: CASSFPGASSYNEQFF

clone_size: many
cdr3_length: 19
v_call: TRBV7-2
j_call: TRBJ2-4
d_call: TRBD2
cdr3_nt: TGTGCCAGCAGCTTATTGGGAGGGAGGACCCCATCAGCCAAAAACATTCAGTACTTC
cdr3_aa: CASSLLGGRTPSAKNIQYF

clone_size: few
cdr3_length: 13
v_call: TRBV10-3
j_call: TRBJ2-7
d_call: -
cdr3_nt: TGTGCCATCTCGGACCGGATCTCCTACGAGCAGTACTTC
cdr3_aa: CAISDRISYEQYF

clone_size: -
cdr3_length: 9
v_call: TRBV20-1
j_call: TRBJ1-2
d_call: -
cdr3_nt: TGCCTAGCCGGGAATGGCTACACCTTC
cdr3_aa: CLAGNGYTF

clone_size: -
cdr3_length: 15
v_call: TRBV6-2/TRBV6-3
j_call: TRBJ2-1
d_call: -
cdr3_nt: TGTGCCAGCCTAGAAGGGGGAGGGCCCTACAATGAGCAGTTCTTC
cdr3_aa: CASLEGGGPYNEQFF

clone_size: few
cdr3_length: 17
v_call: TRBV27
j_call: TRBJ2-3
d_call: -
cdr3_nt: TGTGCCAGCAGTAACCCAGCCACGGGGTCCAGGGCAGATACGCAGTATTTT
cdr3_aa: CASSNPATGSRADTQYF

clone_size: -
cdr3_length: 14
v_call: TRBV6-1
j_call: TRBJ2-1
d_call: -
cdr3_nt: TGTGCCAGCTTGAGCTGGGAAGGCCACAATGAGCAGTTCTTC
cdr3_aa: CASLSWEGHNEQFF

clone_size: -
cdr3_length: 15
v_call: TRBV28
j_call: TRBJ1-5
d_call: TRBD1
cdr3_nt: TGTGCCAGCAGGAGGGGACAGTATAGCAATCAGCCCCAGCATTTT
cdr3_aa: CASRRGQYSNQPQHF

clone_size: -
cdr3_length: 12
v_call: TRBV27
j_call: TRBJ2-2
d_call: -
cdr3_nt: TGTGCCAGCAGACAGCTAGACGGGGAGCTGTTTTTT
cdr3_aa: CASRQLDGELFF

clone_size: few
cdr3_length: 16
v_call: TRBV6-5
j_call: TRBJ2-1
d_call: -
cdr3_nt: TGTGCCAGCAGTTACTCCGCGGGCCAGATCTACAATGAGCAGTTCTTC
cdr3_aa: CASSYSAGQIYNEQFF

clone_size: many
cdr3_length: 14
v_call: TRBV7-9
j_call: TRBJ1-5
d_call: -
cdr3_nt: TGTGCCAGCAGCTTAGGGGGCGGCAATCAGCCCCAGCATTTT
cdr3_aa: CASSLGGGNQPQHF

clone_size: -
cdr3_length: 15
v_call: TRBV5-6
j_call: TRBJ2-7
d_call: -
cdr3_nt: TGTGCCAGCAGCACGGACCTAGGATTCGGTTACGAGCAGTACTTC
cdr3_aa: CASSTDLGFGYEQYF

clone_size: few
cdr3_length: 12
v_call: TRBV19
j_call: TRBJ1-1
d_call: -
cdr3_nt: TGTGCCAGTAGTATCCTTCCAGGGCAAGCTTTCTTT
cdr3_aa: CASSILPGQAFF

clone_size: -
cdr3_length: 15
v_call: TRBV12-3/TRBV12-4
j_call: TRBJ2-1
d_call: TRBD2
cdr3_nt: TGTGCCAGCAATCTAGCGGGGGGGGAATACGATGAGCAGTTCTTC
cdr3_aa: CASNLAGGEYDEQFF

clone_size: -
cdr3_length: 13
v_call: TRBV29-1
j_call: TRBJ2-7
d_call: TRBD2
cdr3_nt: TGCAGCGTTGCGGCCGGGGGGGCCTACGAGCAGTACTTC
cdr3_aa: CSVAAGGAYEQYF

clone_size: -
cdr3_length: 16
v_call: TRBV7-8
j_call: TRBJ1-6
d_call: -
cdr3_nt: TGTGCCAGCAGCGTAACAGGGAAGCCCTATAATTCACCCCTCCACTTT
cdr3_aa: CASSVTGKPYNSPLHF

clone_size: once
cdr3_length: 14
v_call: TRBV12-3/TRBV12-4
j_call: TRBJ1-2
d_call: -
cdr3_nt: TGTGCCAGCAGTTTAGAAGTTGGGGGCTATTGCTACACCTTC
cdr3_aa: CASSLEVGGYCYTF

clone_size: few
cdr3_length: 11
v_call: TRBV10-3
j_call: TRBJ1-1
d_call: -
cdr3_nt: TGTGCCATCAGTGGTAACAGGATGACTTTCTTT
cdr3_aa: CAISGNRMTFF

clone_size: -
cdr3_length: 13
v_call: TRBV5-1
j_call: TRBJ2-1
d_call: -
cdr3_nt: TGCGCCAGCAGGTATCGGGACGGCGATGAGCAGTTCTTC
cdr3_aa: CASRYRDGDEQFF

clone_size: few
cdr3_length: 14
v_call: TRBV7-8
j_call: TRBJ2-7
d_call: -
cdr3_nt: TGTGCCAGCAGCTTAGGGAGGACGAACTACGAGCAGTACTTC
cdr3_aa: CASSLGRTNYEQYF

clone_size: -
cdr3_length: 18
v_call: TRBV20-1
j_call: TRBJ2-1
d_call: TRBD2
cdr3_nt: TGCAGTGCTACCTCGTACGGGGTAGCGGGAGGGCCTTACAATGAGCAGTTCTTC
cdr3_aa: CSATSYGVAGGPYNEQFF